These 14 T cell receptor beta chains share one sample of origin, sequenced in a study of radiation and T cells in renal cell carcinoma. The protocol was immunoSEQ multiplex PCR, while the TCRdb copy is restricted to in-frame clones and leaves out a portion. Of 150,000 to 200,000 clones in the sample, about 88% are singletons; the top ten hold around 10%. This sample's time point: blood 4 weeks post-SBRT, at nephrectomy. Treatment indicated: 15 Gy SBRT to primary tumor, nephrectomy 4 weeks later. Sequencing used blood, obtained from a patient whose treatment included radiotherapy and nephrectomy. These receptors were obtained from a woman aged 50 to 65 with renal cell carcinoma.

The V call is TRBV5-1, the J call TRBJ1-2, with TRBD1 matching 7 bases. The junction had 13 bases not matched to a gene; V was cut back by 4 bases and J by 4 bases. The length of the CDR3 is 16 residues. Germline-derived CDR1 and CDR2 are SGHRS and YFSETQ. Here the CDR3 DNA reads TGCGCCAGCAGCAGCGACCCGGGACAGCTTATCTATGGCTACACCTTC. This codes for CASSSDPGQLIYGYTF.

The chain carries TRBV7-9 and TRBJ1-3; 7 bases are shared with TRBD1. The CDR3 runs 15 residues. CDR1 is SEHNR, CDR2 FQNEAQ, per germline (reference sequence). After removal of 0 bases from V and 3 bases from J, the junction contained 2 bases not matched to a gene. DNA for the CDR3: TGTGCCAGCAGCTTAGCAGGGGGCCGTGGAAACACCATATATTTT. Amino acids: CASSLAGGRGNTIYF.

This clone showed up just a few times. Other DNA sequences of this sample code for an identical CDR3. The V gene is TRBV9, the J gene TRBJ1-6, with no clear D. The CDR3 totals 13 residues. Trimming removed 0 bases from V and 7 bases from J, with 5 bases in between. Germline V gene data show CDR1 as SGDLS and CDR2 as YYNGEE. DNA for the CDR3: TGTGCCAGCAGCGTAGAAGGGAATTCACCCCTCCACTTT. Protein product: CASSVEGNSPLHF.

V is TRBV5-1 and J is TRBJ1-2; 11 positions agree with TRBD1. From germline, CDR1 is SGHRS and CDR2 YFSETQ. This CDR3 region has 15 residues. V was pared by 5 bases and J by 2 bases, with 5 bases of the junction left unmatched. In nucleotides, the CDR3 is TGCGCCAGCAGTCGGGGACAGGGGGGAAACTATGGCTACACCTTC. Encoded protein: CASSRGQGGNYGYTF. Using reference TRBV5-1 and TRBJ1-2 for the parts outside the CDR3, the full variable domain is KAGVTQTPRYLIKTRGQQVTLSCSPISGHRSVSWYQQTPGQGLQFLFEYFSETQRNKGNFPGRFSGRQFSNSRSEMNVSTLELGDSALYLCASSRGQGGNYGYTFGSGTRLTVV.

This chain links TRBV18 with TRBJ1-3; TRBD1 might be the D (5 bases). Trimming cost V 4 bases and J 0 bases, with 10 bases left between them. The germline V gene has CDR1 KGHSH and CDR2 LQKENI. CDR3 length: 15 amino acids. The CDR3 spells CASSQTGVSGNTIYF. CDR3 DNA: TGTGCCAGCTCACAAACAGGCGTCTCTGGAAACACCATATATTTT.

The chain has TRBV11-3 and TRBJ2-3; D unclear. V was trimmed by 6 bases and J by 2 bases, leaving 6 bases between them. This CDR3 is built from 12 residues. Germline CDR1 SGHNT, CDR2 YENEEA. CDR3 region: CASRGNTDTQYF. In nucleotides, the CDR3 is TGTGCCAGCAGGGGTAACACAGATACGCAGTATTTT.

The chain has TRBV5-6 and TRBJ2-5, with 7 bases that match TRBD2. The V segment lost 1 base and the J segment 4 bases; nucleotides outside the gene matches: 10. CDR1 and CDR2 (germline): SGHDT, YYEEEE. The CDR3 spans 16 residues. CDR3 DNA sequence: TGTGCCAGCAGCTTGTACCTTACGGGGGGTCCAGAGACCCAGTACTTC. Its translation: CASSLYLTGGPETQYF.

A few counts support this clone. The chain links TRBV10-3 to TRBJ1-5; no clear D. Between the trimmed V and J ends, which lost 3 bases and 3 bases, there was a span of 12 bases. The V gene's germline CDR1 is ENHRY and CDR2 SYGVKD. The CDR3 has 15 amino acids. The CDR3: CAISDPAEPNQPQHF. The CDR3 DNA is TGTGCCATCAGTGATCCGGCGGAGCCCAATCAGCCCCAGCATTTT.

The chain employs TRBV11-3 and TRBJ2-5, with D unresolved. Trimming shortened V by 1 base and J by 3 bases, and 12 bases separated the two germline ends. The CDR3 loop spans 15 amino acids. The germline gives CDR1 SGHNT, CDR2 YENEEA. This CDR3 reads CASSLGLQEKETQYF. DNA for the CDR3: TGTGCCAGCAGCTTAGGTCTGCAGGAGAAAGAGACCCAGTACTTC.

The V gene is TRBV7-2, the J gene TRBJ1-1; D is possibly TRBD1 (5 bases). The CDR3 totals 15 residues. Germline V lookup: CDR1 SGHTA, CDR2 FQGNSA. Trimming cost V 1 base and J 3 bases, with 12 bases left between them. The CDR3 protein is CASSLDRGEDTEAFF. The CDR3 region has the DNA TGTGCCAGCAGCTTAGACCGGGGGGAGGACACTGAAGCTTTCTTT.

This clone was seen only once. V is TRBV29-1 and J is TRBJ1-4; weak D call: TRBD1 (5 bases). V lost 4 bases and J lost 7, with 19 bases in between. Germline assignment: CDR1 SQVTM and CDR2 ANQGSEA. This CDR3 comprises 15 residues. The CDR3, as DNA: TGCAGCGTTGGACCGGGGACCGGGAGGGGTGAAAAACTGTTTTTT. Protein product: CSVGPGTGRGEKLFF.

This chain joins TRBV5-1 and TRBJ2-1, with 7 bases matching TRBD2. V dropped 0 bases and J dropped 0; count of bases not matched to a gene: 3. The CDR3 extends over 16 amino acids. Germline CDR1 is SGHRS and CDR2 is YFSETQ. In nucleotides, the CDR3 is TGCGCCAGCAGCTTGGAAGGCGGGAGCTCCTACAATGAGCAGTTCTTC. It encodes CASSLEGGSSYNEQFF.

CDR3 DNA: TGTGCCAGCGCCGGACGGAGCTCTGGGGCCAACGTCCTGACTTTC. Translated: CASAGRSSGANVLTF. This sequence joins TRBV2 and TRBJ2-6; unclear D gene. Per the germline V gene, CDR1 is SNHLY and CDR2 is FYNNEI. Trimming shortened V by 8 bases and J by 0 bases, and 11 bases separated the two germline ends. The CDR3 loop spans 15 amino acids.

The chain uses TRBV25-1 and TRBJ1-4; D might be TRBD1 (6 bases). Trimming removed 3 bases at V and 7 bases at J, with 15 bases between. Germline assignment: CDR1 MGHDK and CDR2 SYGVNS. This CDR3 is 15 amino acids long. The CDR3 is CASSDLGGGLEKLFF. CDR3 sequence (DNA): TGTGCCAGCAGTGATTTGGGGGGGGGCCTTGAAAAACTGTTTTTT.